Below, one T cell receptor (beta chain) is given with its context. Its cognate antigen has yet to be identified. No per-base quality is available; no much larger clone lies one base away. Libraries were made using 5' RACE. Sequencer: Illumina HiSeq 2500. A second PCR of roughly 7 to 12 cycles was run with a J-beta primer mix and a sample-barcoded 5' primer. A unique molecular identifier was introduced onto each TCR beta cDNA molecule by a template-switch 5' adaptor carrying 12 random nucleotides. Each sample yielded at least 3 million CDR3-containing paired-end reads. All of the RNA was converted into first-strand cDNA using the Mint cDNA synthesis kit, with a TRBC-specific oligonucleotide serving as the primer. After uracil-DNA glycosylase treatment, a first 18-cycle PCR used universal primers M1SS and BC2_uni_R on all cDNA. Per the original workflow: For normalization, 1 million high-quality reads, each with a distinct molecular identifier, were randomly selected from each sample. Reads with shared molecular identifiers were discarded instead of being binned into consensus sequences. CDR3 identification, clonotype clustering and error correction used MiTCR with a Q25 quality threshold and the strictest error-elimination algorithm. A nonparametric unseen species model with Euler transformation was used to estimate lower-bound total TCR beta diversity. TCRdb cleaned the public reads at Q25 with fastp, built clones with MiXCR and kept in-frame beta chains. Identical CDR3 protein sequences are pooled into one entry, listed with their most common genes and DNA. The V and J calls come from TCRdb's annotation, not from the publication. This sample lists 1.4 million to 1.5 million distinct CDR3 sequences; 42% were detected once. The leading ten clones occupy 7.9% of the sample.

The donors were roughly 40 Caucasian individuals from Russia, aged about 6 to 100 years, who were systemically healthy. Each donor gave 8 to 10 milliliters of peripheral blood, drawn into EDTA-treated Vacutainer tubes. PBMCs were isolated by Ficoll-Paque density-gradient centrifugation, with at least 6 million obtained per sample. Trizol reagent was used to extract total RNA from PBMCs, with at least 5 micrograms per sample. For every donor, an aliquot of PBMCs went through flow cytometry to measure the percentages of naive CD45RAhigh/CD27high T cells. Trimming takes 2 bases from V and 2 bases from J, and the germline ends sit 13 bases apart. The CDR3 covers 16 residues, taking in both the cysteine and the phenylalanine. The sequence is cut down to CDR3 DNA, 48 bases in frame from base 1. CDR1 MNHEY and CDR2 SVGAGI are derived from the germline V gene. This sample is drawn from a study of blood T cells in healthy people across ages (dated by TCRdb to between 2014 and 2017). With regard to the full study: Template switching captured roughly one uniquely barcoded TCR beta cDNA molecule per two T cells in model experiments. Using deep sequencing normalized with unique cDNA molecular identifiers, the study measured how TCR beta repertoire diversity changes with age. Donors were grouped into four age groups: young (average approximately 16 years), middle-aged (39), aged (about 60) and long-lived (approximately 75). To avoid experimental bias, donors of different ages were randomly spread across the sequencing lanes. Using the same blood draw, the study looked at two additional independent replicas of 1 million unique cDNA reads for two donors, one aged 18 to 30 and the other aged 80 or older. Broad study findings and their caveats: Because donor CMV infection status was unknown, age-related changes in expanded clonotypes were potentially confounded. Bulk unsorted PBMC profiling prevented conclusive comparison of naive and antigen-experienced compartments. Compared with the aged group, the long-lived group had more naive CD4+ T cells, fewer expanded clones and increased TCR diversity, a pattern suggesting age selection. Estimates of total diversity from one million sequenced T cells were regarded as lower bounds and underestimates. Observed TCR beta diversity per million T cells fell roughly linearly with age, and a significant reduction was already apparent by age around 36. The percentage of naive T cells measured by flow cytometry correlated strongly with observed TCR beta diversity.

The sample comprised blood. The chain joins TRBV6-5 to TRBJ2-1; perhaps TRBD2 is the D gene, with 7 bases matching. The TCR comes from a woman aged 18-35 years in good health. The DNA is as follows: TGTGCCAGCAGTTACCAAGGGGGGGCGCCCTACAATGAGCAGTTCTTC. It encodes CASSYQGGAPYNEQFF.